One sample yielded the 5 T cell receptor beta chains listed below, sequenced in a study of neoadjuvant anti-PD-1 for oral cavity cancer. Sequencing was performed with immunoSEQ multiplex PCR; in TCRdb, only in-frame clones are kept and a portion is missing. The data hold just over 14,000 clones, with approximately 70% observed a single time. This material consisted of PBMCs, taken before nivolumab (anti-PD-1) treatment. These receptors were taken from a person aged 35 to 85 with oral cavity squamous cell carcinoma.

The rearrangement uses TRBV7-3 and TRBJ2-6, with TRBD2 as a possible D gene (5 bases). Trimming took off 1 base at V and 0 bases at J, with 7 bases between the two ends. CDR1 SGHTA and CDR2 FQGTGA come from the germline V gene. CDR3 length: 16 amino acids. DNA for the CDR3: TGTGCCAGCAGCTTAAACGAGGGCTCTGGGGCCAACGTCCTGACTTTC. Encoded protein: CASSLNEGSGANVLTF.

On this clone: One end of the junction is discordant with germline, which a read error may explain. The CDR3 here is CASSLAGTRTEAFF. For the CDR3, the DNA is TGCGCCAGCAGTTTGGCTGGGACACGAACTGAAGCTTTCTTT. V is TRBV5-1 and J is TRBJ1-1; the D gene is possibly TRBD1 (6 bases). Per the germline V gene, CDR1 is SGHRS and CDR2 is YFSETQ. The CDR3 loop spans 14 amino acids.

The rearrangement joins TRBV20-1 to TRBJ1-1; D uncertain. The CDR3 is 11 residues long. From germline, CDR1 is DFQATT and CDR2 SNEGSKA (reference sequence). The V and J ends lost 2 bases and 6 bases respectively, with 7 bases between them. This CDR3 is CSARPTAEAFF. The CDR3 DNA reads TGCAGTGCTAGACCAACAGCTGAAGCTTTCTTT.

The chain recombines TRBV11-2 with TRBJ1-5; D not resolved. Looked up from germline, CDR1 is SGHAT and CDR2 is FQNNGV. Trimming took 5 bases from V and 6 from J, leaving 11 bases between them. This CDR3 has 13 residues. Here the CDR3 reads CASSPMEGQPQHF. The CDR3 coding sequence is TGTGCCAGCAGCCCCATGGAAGGTCAGCCCCAGCATTTT. Looking up the rest from reference TRBV11-2 and TRBJ1-5 gives the full variable domain: EAGVAQSPRYKIIEKRQSVAFWCNPISGHATLYWYQQILGQGPKLLIQFQNNGVVDDSQLPKDRFSAERLKGVDSTLKIQPAKLEDSAVYLCASSPMEGQPQHFGDGTRLSIL.

The rearrangement joins TRBV4-1 to TRBJ2-7; D is perhaps TRBD2 (6 bases). The germline gives CDR1 MGHRA, CDR2 YSYEKL. Trimming left V 3 bases short and J 1 base short, with 19 bases between. The CDR3 totals 17 residues. The CDR3 region has the DNA TGCGCCAGCAGCCAGTCGGGCCAGGCTAGCGCTTCCTACGAGCAGTACTTC. Protein: CASSQSGQASASYEQYF.